The sequence of this T cell receptor beta chain was determined in a study of a mutant IDH1 vaccine in newly diagnosed glioma. Study as a whole: Prior therapy was radiotherapy, temozolomide, or both; most received both. V12 took place at week 35, and V13 at week 47.

The germline CDR1 and CDR2 sequences are SGHRS and YFSETQ. The CDR3 is 16 residues long. The V end lost 3 bases, the J end lost 3 bases, and 18 bases lay between the germline ends. Using immunoSEQ multiplex PCR, the repertoire was profiled, and TCRdb retains in-frame clones only, with some absent. The sample yields about 60,000 clones, roughly 80% seen once. Time point noted: week 35, safety follow-up. A 20-mer mutant IDH1 peptide at 300 ug was injected subcutaneously with topical imiquimod. As regards this clone: Its matching antigen is unknown.

Study observations and caveats: Pseudoprogression looked unconnected to shifts in top peripheral T cell clonotypes.

The receptor was derived from a man aged 25 to 40 with glioma. V usage is TRBV5-1 and J usage is TRBJ2-5, with D perhaps matching TRBD1 (6 bases). The input for sequencing was PBMCs, taken from a glioma patient whose treatment included an IDH1 peptide vaccine. Here the CDR3 reads CASSSEQGVGEETQYF. In DNA, the CDR3 is TGCGCCAGCAGCTCGGAACAGGGAGTCGGTGAAGAGACCCAGTACTTC.